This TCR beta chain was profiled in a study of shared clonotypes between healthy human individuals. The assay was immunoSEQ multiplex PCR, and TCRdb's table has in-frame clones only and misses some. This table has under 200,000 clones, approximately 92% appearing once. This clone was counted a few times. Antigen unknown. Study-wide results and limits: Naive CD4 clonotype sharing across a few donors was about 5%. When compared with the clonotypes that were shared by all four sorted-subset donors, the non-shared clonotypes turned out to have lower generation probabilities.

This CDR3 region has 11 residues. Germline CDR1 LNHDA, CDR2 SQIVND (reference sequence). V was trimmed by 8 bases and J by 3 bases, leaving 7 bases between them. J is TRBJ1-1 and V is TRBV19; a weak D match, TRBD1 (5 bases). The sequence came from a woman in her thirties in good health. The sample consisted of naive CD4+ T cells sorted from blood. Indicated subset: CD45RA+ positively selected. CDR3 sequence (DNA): TGTGCCAGTGGAGGGGACACTGAAGCTTTCTTT. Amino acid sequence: CASGGDTEAFF.